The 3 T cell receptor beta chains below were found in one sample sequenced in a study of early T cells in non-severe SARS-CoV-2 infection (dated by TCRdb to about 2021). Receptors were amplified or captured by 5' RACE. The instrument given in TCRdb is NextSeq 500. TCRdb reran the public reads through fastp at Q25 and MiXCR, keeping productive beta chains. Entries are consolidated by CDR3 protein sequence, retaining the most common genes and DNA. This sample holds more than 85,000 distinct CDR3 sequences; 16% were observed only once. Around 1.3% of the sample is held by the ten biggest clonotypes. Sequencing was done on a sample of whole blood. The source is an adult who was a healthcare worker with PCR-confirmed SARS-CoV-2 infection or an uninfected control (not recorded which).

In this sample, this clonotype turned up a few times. The CDR3 reads CASSFDRVKEGYTF. The CDR3, as DNA: TGTGCCAGTAGTTTTGACAGGGTGAAGGAAGGCTACACCTTC. This chain uses TRBV19 with TRBJ1-2; TRBD1 aligns across 7 bases. V shed 5 bases and J 8 bases; nucleotides not matched to a gene: 11. The CDR3 has 14 amino acids. Germline V gene lookup returns CDR1 LNHDA and CDR2 SQIVND (reference sequence).

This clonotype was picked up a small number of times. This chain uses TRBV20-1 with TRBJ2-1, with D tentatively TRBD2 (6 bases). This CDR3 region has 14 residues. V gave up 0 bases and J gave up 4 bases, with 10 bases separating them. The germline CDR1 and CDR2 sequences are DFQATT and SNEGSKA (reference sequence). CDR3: CSARDPGAYNEQFF. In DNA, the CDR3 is TGCAGTGCTAGAGATCCGGGAGCGTACAATGAGCAGTTCTTC.

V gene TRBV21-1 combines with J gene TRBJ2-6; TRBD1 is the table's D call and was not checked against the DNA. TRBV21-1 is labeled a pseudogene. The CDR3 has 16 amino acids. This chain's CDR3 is CARIVDRGSGANVLTF. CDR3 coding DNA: TGTGCCAGGATTGTGGACAGGGGGTCTGGGGCCAACGTCCTGACTTTC.